The TCR beta chain under discussion was sequenced for a study of T cell changes during pregnancy in multiple sclerosis. V lost 6 bases to trimming and J lost 7 bases; unmatched junction nucleotides: 23. Germline V CDR1 and CDR2: LNHNV, YYDKDF (reference sequence). The CDR3 extends over 19 amino acids. TCRdb's copy holds only in-frame clones and misses some; the assay was immunoSEQ multiplex PCR. Among under 15,000 clones, about 88% were seen once, and the ten largest hold around 15%. Material: CD8+ T cells from peripheral blood mononuclear cells, obtained in the second trimester of pregnancy. The chain is built from TRBV15 and TRBJ2-2; 7 bases are shared with TRBD1. This receptor was obtained from a female donor in good health, enrolled as a control in a pregnancy study. CDR3 DNA: TGTGCCACCAGAGAAAGTCCAGGACTTCCGGGACAGCTTGGCGGGGAGCTGTTTTTT. Translated: CATRESPGLPGQLGGELFF.